This is a list of T cell receptor beta chains from one sample in a study of blood T cell repertoires in COVID-19. Profiled with immunoSEQ multiplex PCR; TCRdb holds only in-frame clones, not every one. The sample yields 130,000 or so clones, about four fifths seen once. The sample taken for sequencing was peripheral blood. The receptor set was obtained from a human donor in a cohort sampled during active COVID-19. CDR3s include the opening cysteine and the closing phenylalanine or tryptophan. A D gene is named only where the DNA matches it firmly. The size of a clone is reported for some rows only, either as once, few or many, or as a class for expanded clones.

V,size,D,J,CDR3,DNA
TRBV7-2,.,TRBD1,TRBJ2-1,CASSFSPGQGANEQFF,TGTGCCAGCAGCTTTTCCCCGGGACAGGGGGCAAATGAGCAGTTCTTC
TRBV30,.,.,TRBJ1-1,CAWSPSGSSSFF,TGTGCCTGGAGTCCCTCCGGGTCCTCTTCTTTCTTT
TRBV9,few,TRBD1,TRBJ2-2,CASSVVPLGGIIKGQLNTGELFF,TGTGCCAGCAGCGTAGTTCCTTTAGGGGGAATAATCAAGGGACAGCTGAACACCGGGGAGCTGTTTTTT
TRBV28,once,.,TRBJ1-4,CASSFSTNEKLFF,TGTGCCAGCAGTTTCTCAACTAATGAAAAACTGTTTTTT
TRBV24-1,.,.,TRBJ1-5,CATSPGLYLPQHF,TGTGCCACCAGCCCGGGACTATATCTCCCCCAGCATTTT
TRBV6-6,.,.,TRBJ2-7,CASSYSQGYEQYF,TGTGCCAGCAGTTACTCACAGGGCTACGAGCAGTACTTC
TRBV19,.,TRBD1,TRBJ1-1,CASSIGNRGLPEAFF,TGTGCCAGTAGTATTGGGAACAGGGGTCTGCCTGAAGCTTTCTTT
TRBV7-8,.,TRBD2,TRBJ2-1,CASSLGLAGGWEQFF,TGTGCCAGCAGCTTAGGACTAGCGGGAGGATGGGAGCAGTTCTTC
TRBV7-9,.,.,TRBJ2-1,CASSSGTYNEQFF,TGTGCCAGCAGCTCCGGGACTTACAATGAGCAGTTCTTC
TRBV18,few,TRBD2,TRBJ2-1,CASSPWTSGNTRSSYNEQFF,TGTGCCAGCTCACCATGGACTAGCGGGAATACAAGGAGCTCCTACAATGAGCAGTTCTTC
TRBV9,.,.,TRBJ2-1,CASSPRPTGQQFF,TGTGCCAGCAGCCCTCGTCCAACAGGGCAGCAGTTCTTC
TRBV2,.,TRBD1,TRBJ2-2,CASSFQGVGTGELFF,TGTGCCAGCAGTTTCCAGGGGGTCGGCACCGGGGAGCTGTTTTTT
TRBV5-1,.,TRBD1,TRBJ1-2,CASSSGQVGNGYTF,TGCGCCAGCAGCTCGGGACAGGTGGGCAATGGCTACACCTTC
TRBV2,.,TRBD1,TRBJ1-2,CASNRRTGGDNGYTF,TGTGCCAGCAATCGACGGACAGGGGGCGATAATGGCTACACCTTC
TRBV27,.,.,TRBJ2-2,CASSFFAGELFF,TGTGCCAGCAGTTTCTTTGCCGGGGAGCTGTTTTTT
TRBV7-3,.,.,TRBJ2-1,CASSLNRETRRFF,TGTGCCAGCAGCTTAAACCGAGAGACGCGGCGGTTCTTC
TRBV18,.,TRBD2,TRBJ2-1,CASSPMELAGPQFF,TGTGCCAGCTCACCAATGGAGCTAGCGGGGCCGCAGTTCTTC
TRBV6-6,once,TRBD2,TRBJ2-7,CASSSSGRVYEQYF,TGTGCCAGCAGCTCTAGCGGGAGAGTCTACGAGCAGTACTTC
TRBV15,.,TRBD1,TRBJ2-7,CATTTGTAPYEQYF,TGTGCCACCACGACCGGGACAGCCCCCTACGAGCAGTACTTC
TRBV11-2,.,.,TRBJ2-7,CASRAQGYEQYF,TGTGCCAGCAGGGCCCAGGGATACGAGCAGTACTTC
TRBV5-1,.,TRBD1,TRBJ2-7,CASSLPTGTGPYEQYF,TGCGCCAGCAGCCTTCCTACCGGGACAGGGCCCTACGAGCAGTACTTC
TRBV5-8,.,.,TRBJ2-3,CASSFNRRDTQYF,TGTGCCAGCAGCTTCAACCGGCGGGATACGCAGTATTTT
TRBV10-2,.,TRBD2,TRBJ2-1,CASSVGPTSGSSYNEQFF,TGCGCCAGCAGTGTGGGGCCGACTAGCGGAAGCTCCTACAATGAGCAGTTCTTC
TRBV7-7,.,TRBD2,TRBJ2-2,CASSLAGPAGTGELFF,TGTGCTAGCAGCTTAGCGGGCCCGGCGGGCACCGGGGAGCTGTTTTTT
TRBV15,.,.,TRBJ2-6,CATSREGVYSGANVLTF,TGTGCCACCAGCAGAGAGGGAGTTTACTCTGGGGCCAACGTCCTGACTTTC
TRBV2,.,TRBD2,TRBJ2-2,CASSLLAGHGELFF,TGTGCCAGCAGTTTACTAGCGGGCCACGGGGAGCTGTTTTTT
TRBV7-9,.,.,TRBJ2-5,CASRETGTSQETQYF,TGTGCCAGCAGAGAAACCGGGACTTCCCAAGAGACCCAGTACTTC
TRBV9,.,TRBD1,TRBJ2-5,CASSAGTAPGETQYF,TGTGCCAGCAGCGCCGGGACAGCCCCTGGTGAGACCCAGTACTTC
TRBV5-8,.,.,TRBJ2-7,CASSLDSISYEQYF,TGTGCCAGCAGCTTAGATAGTATTTCCTACGAGCAGTACTTC
TRBV7-9,few,TRBD1,TRBJ1-2,CASSSIQGVTYGYTF,TGTGCCAGCAGCTCGATACAGGGGGTGACCTACGGCTACACCTTC
TRBV27,.,TRBD1,TRBJ2-4,CASRYQGASGDIQYF,TGTGCCAGCAGATATCAGGGGGCAAGTGGGGACATTCAGTACTTC
TRBV5-5,once,TRBD1,TRBJ2-5,CASGGQGGQETQYF,TGTGCCAGCGGGGGACAGGGGGGTCAAGAGACCCAGTACTTC
TRBV20-1,.,.,TRBJ1-1,CSAGGSTEAFF,TGCAGTGCTGGGGGGAGCACTGAAGCTTTCTTT
TRBV7-2,.,.,TRBJ1-1,CASSTYRAMNTEAFF,TGTGCCAGCAGCACGTACAGGGCCATGAACACTGAAGCTTTCTTT
TRBV2,.,TRBD2,TRBJ2-3,CARRWTSGDTQYF,TGTGCCCGGCGATGGACTAGCGGAGATACGCAGTATTTT
TRBV27,.,TRBD1,TRBJ2-1,CASSSNWDRGWGEQFF,TGTGCCAGCAGTTCGAACTGGGACAGGGGTTGGGGTGAGCAGTTCTTC
TRBV7-9,.,.,TRBJ1-1,CASSLSGGRRNTEAFF,TGTGCCAGCAGCTTAAGCGGGGGGCGGCGGAACACTGAAGCTTTCTTT
TRBV10-3,.,TRBD2,TRBJ2-1,CAISGLAGDNEQFF,TGTGCCATCAGTGGACTAGCGGGGGACAATGAGCAGTTCTTC
TRBV10-1,.,.,TRBJ2-3,CASSETQAFSTDTQYF,TGCGCCAGCAGTGAAACCCAGGCCTTTAGCACAGATACGCAGTATTTT
TRBV28,.,TRBD1,TRBJ2-7,CASSLDRGSYEQYF,TGTGCCAGCAGTTTGGACAGGGGGAGCTACGAGCAGTACTTC
TRBV29-1,once,TRBD1,TRBJ1-5,CSVTGGGSNQPQHF,TGCAGCGTCACAGGGGGCGGAAGCAATCAGCCCCAGCATTTT
TRBV10-3,.,TRBD1,TRBJ2-5,CAISEYRGRGKRETQYF,TGTGCCATCAGTGAGTACAGGGGTAGGGGGAAAAGAGAGACCCAGTACTTC
TRBV25-1,.,TRBD1,TRBJ1-2,CASSVTGVLYGYTF,TGTGCCAGCAGTGTGACAGGGGTCCTCTATGGCTACACCTTC
TRBV2,.,.,TRBJ2-2,CASNRLMGYAGELFF,TGTGCCAGCAACAGACTAATGGGTTATGCCGGGGAGCTGTTTTTT
TRBV4-3,.,TRBD1,TRBJ1-4,CASSQDGTGVNEKLFF,TGCGCCAGCAGCCAAGATGGGACAGGGGTTAATGAAAAACTGTTTTTT
TRBV5-1,.,.,TRBJ2-3,CASSLAGDTDTQYF,TGCGCCAGCAGCTTGGCCGGAGACACAGATACGCAGTATTTT
TRBV18,once,.,TRBJ2-5,CASSQSRAEETQYF,TGTGCCAGCTCACAATCCAGGGCTGAGGAGACCCAGTACTTC
TRBV7-3,.,.,TRBJ2-2,CASSAAGTPAGELFF,TGTGCCAGCAGCGCAGCCGGGACTCCGGCCGGGGAGCTGTTTTTT
TRBV30,.,TRBD2,TRBJ2-1,CARGTSGIYEQFF,TGTGCCCGGGGGACTAGCGGGATCTATGAGCAGTTCTTC
TRBV27,.,.,TRBJ2-3,CASSLGRGPDTQYF,TGTGCCAGCAGTTTAGGCAGGGGCCCAGATACGCAGTATTTT
TRBV11-2,medium-sized,.,TRBJ1-5,CASSFGVQNQPQHF,TGTGCCAGCAGCTTTGGAGTACAAAATCAGCCCCAGCATTTT
TRBV5-6,.,TRBD2,TRBJ2-7,CASSLIGGSSGLLYF,TGTGCCAGCAGCTTAATCGGCGGATCTAGCGGGTTGTTGTACTTC
TRBV27,.,TRBD1,TRBJ2-2,CASSPWDRRLGQLFF,TGTGCCAGCAGTCCCTGGGACAGACGGCTTGGGCAGCTGTTTTTT
TRBV6-6,.,.,TRBJ1-2,CASSYSAGGYTF,TGTGCCAGCAGTTACTCGGCAGGGGGCTACACCTTC
TRBV10-3,.,.,TRBJ2-2,CAISEGGRVNTGELFF,TGTGCCATCAGTGAGGGAGGACGGGTCAACACCGGGGAGCTGTTTTTT